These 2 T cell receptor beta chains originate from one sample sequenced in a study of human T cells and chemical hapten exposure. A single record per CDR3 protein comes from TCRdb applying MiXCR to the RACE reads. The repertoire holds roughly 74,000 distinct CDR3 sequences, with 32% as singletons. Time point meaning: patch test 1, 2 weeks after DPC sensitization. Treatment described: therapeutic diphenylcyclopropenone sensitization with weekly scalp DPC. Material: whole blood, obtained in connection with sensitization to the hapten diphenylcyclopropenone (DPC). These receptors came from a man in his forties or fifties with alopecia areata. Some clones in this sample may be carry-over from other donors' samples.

CDR3 region: CASSLGTGYGTPLHF. CDR3 nucleotide sequence: TGTGCCAGCAGCCTCGGGACCGGGTACGGGACACCCCTCCACTTT. The chain is built from TRBV27 and TRBJ1-6, with D tentatively TRBD1 (5 bases). Germline CDR1 is MNHEY and CDR2 is SMNVEV (reference sequence). This CDR3 is built from 15 residues. V was trimmed by 6 bases and J by 11 bases, leaving 20 bases between them.

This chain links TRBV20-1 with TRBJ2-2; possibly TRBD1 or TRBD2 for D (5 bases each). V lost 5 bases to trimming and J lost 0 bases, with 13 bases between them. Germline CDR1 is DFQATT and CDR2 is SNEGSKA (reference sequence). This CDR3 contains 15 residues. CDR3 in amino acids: CSAPPGTANTGELFF. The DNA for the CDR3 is TGCAGTGCTCCCCCCGGGACGGCGAACACCGGGGAGCTGTTTTTT.